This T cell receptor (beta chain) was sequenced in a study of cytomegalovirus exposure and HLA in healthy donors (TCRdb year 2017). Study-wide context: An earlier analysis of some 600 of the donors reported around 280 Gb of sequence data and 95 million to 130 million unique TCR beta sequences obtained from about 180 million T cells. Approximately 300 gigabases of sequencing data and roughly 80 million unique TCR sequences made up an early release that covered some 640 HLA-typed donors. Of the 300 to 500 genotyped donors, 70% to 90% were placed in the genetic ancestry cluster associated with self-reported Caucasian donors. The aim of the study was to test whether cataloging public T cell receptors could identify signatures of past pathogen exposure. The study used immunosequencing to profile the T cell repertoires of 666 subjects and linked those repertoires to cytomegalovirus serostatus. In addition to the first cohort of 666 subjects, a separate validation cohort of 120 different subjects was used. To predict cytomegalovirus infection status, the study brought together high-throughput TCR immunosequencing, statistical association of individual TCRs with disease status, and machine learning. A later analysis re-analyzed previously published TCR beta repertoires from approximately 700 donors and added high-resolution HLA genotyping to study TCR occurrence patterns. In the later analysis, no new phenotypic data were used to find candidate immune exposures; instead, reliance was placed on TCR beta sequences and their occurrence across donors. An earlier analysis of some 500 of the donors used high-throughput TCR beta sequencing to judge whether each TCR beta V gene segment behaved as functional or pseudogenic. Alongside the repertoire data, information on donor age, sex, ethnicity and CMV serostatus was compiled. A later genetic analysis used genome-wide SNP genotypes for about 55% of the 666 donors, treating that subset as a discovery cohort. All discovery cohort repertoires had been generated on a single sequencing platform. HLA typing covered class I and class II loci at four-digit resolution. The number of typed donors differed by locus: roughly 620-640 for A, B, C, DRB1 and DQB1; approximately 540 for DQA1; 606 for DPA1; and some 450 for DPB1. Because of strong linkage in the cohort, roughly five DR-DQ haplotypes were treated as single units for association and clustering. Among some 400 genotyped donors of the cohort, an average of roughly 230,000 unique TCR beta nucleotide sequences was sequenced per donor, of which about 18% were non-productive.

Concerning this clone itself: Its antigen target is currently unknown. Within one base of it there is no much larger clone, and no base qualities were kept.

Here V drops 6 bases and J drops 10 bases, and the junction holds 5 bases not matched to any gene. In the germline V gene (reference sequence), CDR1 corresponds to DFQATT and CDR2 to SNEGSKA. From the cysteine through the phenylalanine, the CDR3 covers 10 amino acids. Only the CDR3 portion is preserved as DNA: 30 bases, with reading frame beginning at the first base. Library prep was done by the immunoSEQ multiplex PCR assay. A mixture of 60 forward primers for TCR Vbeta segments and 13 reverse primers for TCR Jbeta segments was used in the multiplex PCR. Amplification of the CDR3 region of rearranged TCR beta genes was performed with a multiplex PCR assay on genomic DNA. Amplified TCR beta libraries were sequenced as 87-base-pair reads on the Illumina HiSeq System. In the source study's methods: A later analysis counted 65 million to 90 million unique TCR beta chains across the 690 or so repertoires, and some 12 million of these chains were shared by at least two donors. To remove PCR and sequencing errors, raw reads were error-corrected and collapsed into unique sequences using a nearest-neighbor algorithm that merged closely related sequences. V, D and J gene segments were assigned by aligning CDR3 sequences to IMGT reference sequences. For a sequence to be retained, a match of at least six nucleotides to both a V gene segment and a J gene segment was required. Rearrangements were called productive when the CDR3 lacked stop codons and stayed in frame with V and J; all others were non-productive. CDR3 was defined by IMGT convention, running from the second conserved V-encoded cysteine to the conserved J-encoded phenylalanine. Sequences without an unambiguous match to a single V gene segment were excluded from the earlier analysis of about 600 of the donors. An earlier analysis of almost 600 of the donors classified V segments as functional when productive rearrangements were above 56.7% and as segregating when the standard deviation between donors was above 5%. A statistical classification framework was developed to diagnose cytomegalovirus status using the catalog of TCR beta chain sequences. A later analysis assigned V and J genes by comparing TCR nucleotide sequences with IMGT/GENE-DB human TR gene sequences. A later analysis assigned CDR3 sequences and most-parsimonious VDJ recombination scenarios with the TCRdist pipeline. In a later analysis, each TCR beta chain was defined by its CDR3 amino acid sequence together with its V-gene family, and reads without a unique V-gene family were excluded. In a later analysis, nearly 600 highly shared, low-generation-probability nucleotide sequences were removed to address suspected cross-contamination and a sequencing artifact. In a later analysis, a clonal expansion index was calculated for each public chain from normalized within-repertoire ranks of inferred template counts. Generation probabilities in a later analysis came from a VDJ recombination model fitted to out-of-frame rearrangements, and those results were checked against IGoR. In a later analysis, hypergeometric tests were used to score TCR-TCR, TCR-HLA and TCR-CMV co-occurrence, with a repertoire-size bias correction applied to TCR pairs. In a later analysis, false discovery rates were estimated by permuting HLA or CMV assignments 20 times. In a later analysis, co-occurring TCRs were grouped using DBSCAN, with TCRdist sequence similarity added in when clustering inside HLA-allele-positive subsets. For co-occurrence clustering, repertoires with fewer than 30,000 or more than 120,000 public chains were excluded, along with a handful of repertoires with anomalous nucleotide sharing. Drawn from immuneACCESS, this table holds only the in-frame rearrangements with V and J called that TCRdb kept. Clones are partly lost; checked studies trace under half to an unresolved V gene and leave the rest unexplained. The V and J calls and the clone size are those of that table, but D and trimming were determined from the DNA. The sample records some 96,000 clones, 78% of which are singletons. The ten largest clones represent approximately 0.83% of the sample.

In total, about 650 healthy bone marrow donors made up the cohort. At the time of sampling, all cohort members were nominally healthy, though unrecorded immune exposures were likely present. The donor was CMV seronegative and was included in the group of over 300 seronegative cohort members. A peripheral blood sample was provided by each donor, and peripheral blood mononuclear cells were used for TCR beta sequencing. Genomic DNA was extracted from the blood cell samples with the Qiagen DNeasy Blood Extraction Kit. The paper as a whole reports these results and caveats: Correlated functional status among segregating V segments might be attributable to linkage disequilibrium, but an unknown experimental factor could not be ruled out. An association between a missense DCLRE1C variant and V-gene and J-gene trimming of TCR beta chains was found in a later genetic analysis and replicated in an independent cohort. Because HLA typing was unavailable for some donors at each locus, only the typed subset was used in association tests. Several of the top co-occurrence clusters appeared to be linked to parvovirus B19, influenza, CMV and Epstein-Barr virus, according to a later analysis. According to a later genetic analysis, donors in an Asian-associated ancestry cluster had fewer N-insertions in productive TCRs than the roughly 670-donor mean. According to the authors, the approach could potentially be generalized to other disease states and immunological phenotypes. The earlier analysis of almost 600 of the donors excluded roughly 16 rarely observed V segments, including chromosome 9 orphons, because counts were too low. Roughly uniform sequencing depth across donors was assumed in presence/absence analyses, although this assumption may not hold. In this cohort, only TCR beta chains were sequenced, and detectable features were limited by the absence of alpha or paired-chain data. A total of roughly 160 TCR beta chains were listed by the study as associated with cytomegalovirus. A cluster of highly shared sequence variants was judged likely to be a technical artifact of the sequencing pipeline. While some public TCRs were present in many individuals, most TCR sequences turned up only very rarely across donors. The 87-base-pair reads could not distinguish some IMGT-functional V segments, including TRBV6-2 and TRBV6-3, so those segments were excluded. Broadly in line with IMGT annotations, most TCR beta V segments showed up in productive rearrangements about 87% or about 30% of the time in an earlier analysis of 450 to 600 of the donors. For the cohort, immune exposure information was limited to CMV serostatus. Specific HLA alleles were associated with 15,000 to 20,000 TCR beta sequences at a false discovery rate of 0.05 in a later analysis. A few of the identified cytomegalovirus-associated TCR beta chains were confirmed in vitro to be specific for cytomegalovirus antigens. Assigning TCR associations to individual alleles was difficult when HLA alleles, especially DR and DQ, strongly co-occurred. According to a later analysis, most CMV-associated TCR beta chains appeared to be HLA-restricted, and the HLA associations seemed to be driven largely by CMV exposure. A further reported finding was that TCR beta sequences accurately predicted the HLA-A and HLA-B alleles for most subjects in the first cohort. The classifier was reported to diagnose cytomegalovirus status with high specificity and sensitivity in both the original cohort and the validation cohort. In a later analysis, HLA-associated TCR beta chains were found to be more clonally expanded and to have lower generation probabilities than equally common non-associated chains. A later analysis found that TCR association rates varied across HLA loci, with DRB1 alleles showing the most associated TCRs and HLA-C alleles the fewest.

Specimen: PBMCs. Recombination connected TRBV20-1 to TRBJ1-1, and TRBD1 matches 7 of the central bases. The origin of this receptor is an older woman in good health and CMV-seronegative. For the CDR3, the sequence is CSAHRGSAFF. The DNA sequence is TGCAGTGCACACAGGGGTTCAGCTTTCTTT.